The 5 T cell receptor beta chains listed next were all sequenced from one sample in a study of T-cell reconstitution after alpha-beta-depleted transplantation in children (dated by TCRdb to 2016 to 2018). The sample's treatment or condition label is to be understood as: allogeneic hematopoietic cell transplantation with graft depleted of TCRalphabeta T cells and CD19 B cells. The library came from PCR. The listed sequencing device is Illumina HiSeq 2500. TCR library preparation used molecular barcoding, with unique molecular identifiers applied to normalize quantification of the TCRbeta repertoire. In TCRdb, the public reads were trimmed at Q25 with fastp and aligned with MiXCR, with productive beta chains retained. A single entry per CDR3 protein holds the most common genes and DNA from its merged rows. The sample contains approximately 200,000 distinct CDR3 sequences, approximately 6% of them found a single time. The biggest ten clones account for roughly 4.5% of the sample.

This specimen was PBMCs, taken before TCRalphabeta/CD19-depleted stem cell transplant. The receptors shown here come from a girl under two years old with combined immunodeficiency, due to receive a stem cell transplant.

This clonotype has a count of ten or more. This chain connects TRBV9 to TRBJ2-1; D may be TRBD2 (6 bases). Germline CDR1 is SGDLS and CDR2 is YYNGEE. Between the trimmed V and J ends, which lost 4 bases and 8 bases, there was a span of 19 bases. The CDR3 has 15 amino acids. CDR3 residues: CASSRGGALLDEQFF. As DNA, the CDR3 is TGTGCCAGCAGCCGAGGCGGGGCCTTATTAGATGAGCAGTTCTTC.

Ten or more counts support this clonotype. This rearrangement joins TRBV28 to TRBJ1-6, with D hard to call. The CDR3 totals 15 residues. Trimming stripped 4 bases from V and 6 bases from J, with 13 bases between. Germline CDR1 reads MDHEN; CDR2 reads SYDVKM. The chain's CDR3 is CASSSNARGNSPLHF. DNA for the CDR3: TGTGCCAGCAGTTCCAACGCGCGGGGTAATTCACCCCTCCACTTT. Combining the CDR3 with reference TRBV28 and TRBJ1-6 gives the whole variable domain DVKVTQSSRYLVKRTGEKVFLECVQDMDHENMFWYRQDPGLGLRLIYFSYDVKMKEKGDIPEGYSVSREKKERFSLILESASTNQTSMYLCASSSNARGNSPLHFGNGTRLTVT.

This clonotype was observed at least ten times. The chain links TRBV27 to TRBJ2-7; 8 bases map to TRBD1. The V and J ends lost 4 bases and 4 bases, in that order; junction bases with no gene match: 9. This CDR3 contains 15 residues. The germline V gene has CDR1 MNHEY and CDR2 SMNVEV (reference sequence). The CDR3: CASSSTGTGLYEQYF. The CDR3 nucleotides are TGTGCCAGCAGTTCCACAGGGACAGGTCTTTACGAGCAGTACTTC.

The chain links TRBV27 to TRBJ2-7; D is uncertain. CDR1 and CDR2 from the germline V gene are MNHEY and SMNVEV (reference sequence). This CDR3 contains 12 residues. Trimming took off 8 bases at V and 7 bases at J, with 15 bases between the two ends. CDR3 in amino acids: CASSLGGQEQYF. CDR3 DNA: TGTGCCAGCTCGTTAGGTGGCCAGGAGCAGTACTTC.

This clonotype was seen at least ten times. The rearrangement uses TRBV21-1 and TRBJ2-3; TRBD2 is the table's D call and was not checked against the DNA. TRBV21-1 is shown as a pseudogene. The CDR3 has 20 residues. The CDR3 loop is CASSKVEREERNRNTDTQYF. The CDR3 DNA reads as TGTGCCAGCAGCAAAGTTGAGCGGGAGGAACGAAACCGAAACACAGATACGCAGTATTTT.